These 2 T cell receptor beta chains were sequenced from one sample in a study of OX40 agonist ivuxolimab in advanced cancers. The method was immunoSEQ multiplex PCR; TCRdb's version includes in-frame clones alone and lacks a portion of them. The top ten clones hold approximately 0.51% of a sample with over 70,000 clones, about 87% of them seen once. The sequences come from CD4+ or CD8+ T cells sorted from blood, collected in a trial of the OX40 agonist ivuxolimab. These receptor sequences come from an adult with an advanced solid tumor such as melanoma, head and neck, liver or kidney cancer.

This chain uses TRBV7-8 with TRBJ2-2; D is possibly TRBD2 (5 bases). Germline V lookup: CDR1 SGHVS, CDR2 FQNEAQ. The germline V and J ends were trimmed by 6 bases and 6 bases, with 8 bases remaining between them. The CDR3 extends over 12 amino acids. In DNA, the CDR3 is TGTGCCAGCAGTTACGGGGCCGGGGAGCTGTTTTTT. Translated: CASSYGAGELFF.

The CDR3 here is CASRLTAGDNEQFF. The CDR3 region has the DNA TGTGCCAGCAGGTTGACAGCGGGAGACAATGAGCAGTTCTTC. The V gene is TRBV7-9, the J gene TRBJ2-1; 8 positions agree with TRBD2. Trimming cost V 6 bases and J 5 bases; bases outside gene matches: 6. This CDR3 contains 14 residues. Germline-derived CDR1 and CDR2 are SEHNR and FQNEAQ (reference sequence).